The clone carrying this T cell receptor beta chain appeared many times. The entry originates in a study of T-cell reconstitution after alpha-beta-depleted transplantation in children. For TCRbeta, the library was prepared with unique molecular identifiers. TCRdb independently ran MiXCR on the PCR reads; one entry per CDR3 protein. The data show about 240,000 distinct CDR3 sequences, approximately 12% seen once. This TCR came from a human donor who donated a stem cell graft to a child with acute lymphoblastic leukemia. The sequencing used PBMCs from the stem cell graft donor, collected from the stem cell graft.

CDR3 residues: CASRGDTPNTGELFF. CDR3 nucleotides: TGTGCCAGCAGGGGGGACACCCCGAACACCGGGGAGCTGTTTTTT. The genes are TRBV7-8 and TRBJ2-2; perhaps TRBD1 as D (6 bases). The CDR3 has 15 residues. Trimming left V 6 bases short and J 0 bases short, with 11 bases between. Germline CDR1 is SGHVS and CDR2 is FQNEAQ.